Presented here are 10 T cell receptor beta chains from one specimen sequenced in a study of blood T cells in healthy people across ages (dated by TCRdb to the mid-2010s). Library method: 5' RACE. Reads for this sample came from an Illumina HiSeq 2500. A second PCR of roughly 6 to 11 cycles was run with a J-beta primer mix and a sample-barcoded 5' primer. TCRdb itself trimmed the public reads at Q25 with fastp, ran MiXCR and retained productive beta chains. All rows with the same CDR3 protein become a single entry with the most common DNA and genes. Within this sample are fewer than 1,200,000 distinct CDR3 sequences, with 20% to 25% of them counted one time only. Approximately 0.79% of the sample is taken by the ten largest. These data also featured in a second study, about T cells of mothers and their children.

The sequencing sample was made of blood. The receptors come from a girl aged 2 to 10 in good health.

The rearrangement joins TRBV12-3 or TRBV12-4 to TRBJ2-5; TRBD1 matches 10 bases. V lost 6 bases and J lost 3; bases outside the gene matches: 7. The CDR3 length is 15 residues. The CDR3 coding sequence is TGTGCCAGCAGACCCCACGGGACAGGGGAAGAGACCCAGTACTTC. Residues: CASRPHGTGEETQYF.

This chain's CDR3 is CSAPSGTVNYGYTF. The CDR3 DNA reads as TGCAGTGCCCCAAGTGGGACAGTCAACTATGGCTACACCTTC. V is TRBV20-1 and J is TRBJ1-2; 7 bases are shared with TRBD1. The germline V gene encodes CDR1 DFQATT and CDR2 SNEGSKA (reference sequence). Trimming took 6 bases from V and 2 from J; bases not matched to a gene: 9. This CDR3 has 14 residues.

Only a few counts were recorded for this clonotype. The CDR3 DNA reads as TGTGCCAGCAGACCGGACGGGGGCTACGAGCAGTACTTC. Protein sequence: CASRPDGGYEQYF. The chain has TRBV27 and TRBJ2-7, with D maybe TRBD2 (6 bases). Deletions cut 6 bases from V and 3 bases from J, with 12 bases between. The CDR3 totals 13 residues. In germline, CDR1 is MNHEY, CDR2 SMNVEV (reference sequence).

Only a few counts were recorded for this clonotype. The CDR3 region has the DNA TGTGCCAGCAGGACCAATTCCTACAATGAGCAGTTCTTC. This gives the protein CASRTNSYNEQFF. The J gene is TRBJ2-1, the V gene TRBV7-2; D gene ambiguous. Germline CDR1 and CDR2: SGHTA and FQGNSA. The V end lost 6 bases, the J end lost 1 base, and 7 bases lay between the germline ends. This CDR3 is 13 amino acids long. Supplemented by reference TRBV7-2 and TRBJ2-1, the full variable domain reads GAGVSQSPSNKVTEKGKDVELRCDPISGHTALYWYRQSLGQGLEFLIYFQGNSAPDKSGLPSDRFSAERTGGSVSTLTIQRTQQEDSAVYLCASRTNSYNEQFFGPGTRLTVL.

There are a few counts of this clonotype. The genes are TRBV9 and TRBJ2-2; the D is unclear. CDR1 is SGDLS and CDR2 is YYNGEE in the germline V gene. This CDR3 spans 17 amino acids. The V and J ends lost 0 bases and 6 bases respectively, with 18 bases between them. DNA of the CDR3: TGTGCCAGCAGCGTAGATTCCGTTCCAGCCCACGCCGGGGAGCTGTTTTTT. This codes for CASSVDSVPAHAGELFF.

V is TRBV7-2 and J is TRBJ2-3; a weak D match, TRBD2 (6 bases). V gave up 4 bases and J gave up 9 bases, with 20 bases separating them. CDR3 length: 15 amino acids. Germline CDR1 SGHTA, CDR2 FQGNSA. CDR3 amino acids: CASSSPRTTAGTQYF. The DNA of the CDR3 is TGTGCCAGCAGCTCGCCAAGGACTACCGCTGGCACGCAGTATTTT. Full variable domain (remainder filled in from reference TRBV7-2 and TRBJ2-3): GAGVSQSPSNKVTEKGKDVELRCDPISGHTALYWYRQSLGQGLEFLIYFQGNSAPDKSGLPSDRFSAERTGGSVSTLTIQRTQQEDSAVYLCASSSPRTTAGTQYFGPGTRLTVL.

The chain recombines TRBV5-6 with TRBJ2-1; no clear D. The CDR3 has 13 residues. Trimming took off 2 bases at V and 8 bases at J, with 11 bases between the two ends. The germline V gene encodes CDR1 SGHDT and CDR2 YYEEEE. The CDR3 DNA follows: TGTGCCAGCAGCTTACGGGCTGGGGATGAGCAGTTCTTC. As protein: CASSLRAGDEQFF.

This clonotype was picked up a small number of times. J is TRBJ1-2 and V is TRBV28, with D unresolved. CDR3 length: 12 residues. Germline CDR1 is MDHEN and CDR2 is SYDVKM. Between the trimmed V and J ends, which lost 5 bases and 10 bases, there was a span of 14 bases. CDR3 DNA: TGTGCCAGCAGTCATCGGGCCGAAGACTACACCTTC. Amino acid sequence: CASSHRAEDYTF.

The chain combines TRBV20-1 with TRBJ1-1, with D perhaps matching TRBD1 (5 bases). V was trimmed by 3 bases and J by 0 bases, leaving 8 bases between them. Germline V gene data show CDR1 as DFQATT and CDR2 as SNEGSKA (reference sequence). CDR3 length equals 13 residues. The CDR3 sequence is CSASTGLNTEAFF. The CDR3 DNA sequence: TGCAGTGCTAGCACGGGACTGAACACTGAAGCTTTCTTT.

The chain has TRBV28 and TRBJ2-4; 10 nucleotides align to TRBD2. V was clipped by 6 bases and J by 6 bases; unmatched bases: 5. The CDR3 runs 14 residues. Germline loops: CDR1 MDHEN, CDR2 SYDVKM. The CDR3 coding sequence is TGTGCCAGCAGCCTAGCGGGAGATCGAAACATTCAGTACTTC. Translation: CASSLAGDRNIQYF.